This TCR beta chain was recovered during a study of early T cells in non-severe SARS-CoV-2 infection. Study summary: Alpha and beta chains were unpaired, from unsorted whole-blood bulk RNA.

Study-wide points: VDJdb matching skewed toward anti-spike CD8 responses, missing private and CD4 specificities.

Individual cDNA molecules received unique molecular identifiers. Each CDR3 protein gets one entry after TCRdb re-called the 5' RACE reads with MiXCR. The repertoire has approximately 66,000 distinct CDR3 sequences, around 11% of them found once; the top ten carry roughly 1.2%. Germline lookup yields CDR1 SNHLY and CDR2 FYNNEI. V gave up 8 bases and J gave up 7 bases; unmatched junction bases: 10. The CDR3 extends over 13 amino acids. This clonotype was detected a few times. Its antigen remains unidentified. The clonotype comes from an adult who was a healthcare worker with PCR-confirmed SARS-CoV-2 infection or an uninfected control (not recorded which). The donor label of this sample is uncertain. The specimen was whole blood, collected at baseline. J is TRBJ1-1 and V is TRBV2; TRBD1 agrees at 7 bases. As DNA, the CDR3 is TGTGCCAGCCTTTCGACAGGGAACGTTGAAGCTTTCTTT. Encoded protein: CASLSTGNVEAFF.